This T cell receptor (beta chain) comes out of a study of shared clonotypes between healthy human individuals. Germline loops: CDR1 GTSNPN, CDR2 SVGIG (reference sequence). This CDR3 region has 13 residues. V lost 5 bases, J lost 7 bases, and 7 bases stayed unmatched. In the case of this clone: The antigen is undetermined.

TCRdb keeps only in-frame clones here, not all; method: immunoSEQ multiplex PCR. The sample contains about 1.1 million clones, 60% to 80% of which appear only once. General study findings and limits: Among donors, the sharing of clonotypes was expected to be influenced by sequencing depth.

All the donors were Caucasian adults who lived in Nashville, Tennessee. The origin of this receptor is a young man in good health. Some clones in this sample may be carry-over from other donors' samples. V usage is TRBV30 and J usage is TRBJ1-1, with TRBD1 matching 10 bases. Sequences were obtained from memory CD4+ T cells from PBMCs. The subset: CD45RA-negative fraction. CDR3 region: CAWRSGTGVEAFF. Here the CDR3 DNA reads TGTGCCTGGCGATCCGGGACAGGGGTTGAAGCTTTCTTT.